This T cell receptor (beta chain) appears in the sequencing data of a study of shared clonotypes between healthy human individuals. Regarding this clone: Its matching antigen is unknown.

The CDR3 totals 14 residues. V was trimmed by 8 bases and J by 1 base, leaving 9 bases between them. CDR1 is LNHNV and CDR2 is YYDKDF in the germline V gene (reference sequence). Investigators divided CD4+ cells into CD45RA+ naive and CD45RA-negative memory subsets. Whole-study results and caveats: Investigators expected sequencing depth to affect clonotype sharing among donors.

Genomic DNA from each subset was divided evenly over several immunoSEQ plates. TCRdb keeps only in-frame clones here, not all; method: immunoSEQ multiplex PCR. The sample has some 2,400,000 clones; 95% are singletons. The V call is TRBV15, the J call TRBJ1-6; D gene ambiguous. This sequence was found in a man younger than 35 in good health. Sequenced sample: naive CD4+ T cells sorted from blood. Subset noted: CD45RA+ positively selected. The CDR3 region is CATALGSYNSPLHF. The CDR3 DNA is TGTGCCACCGCCCTAGGGTCCTATAATTCACCCCTCCACTTT.